The clone carrying this TCR beta chain was seen repeatedly, ten times or more. Its antigen is still unknown. The data derive from a study of HIV-infected patients and healthy controls. V lost 0 bases and J lost 1, with 8 bases in between. CDR1 is LNHNV, CDR2 YYDKDF, per germline (reference sequence). This CDR3 is built from 15 residues. The repertoire came from unfractionated whole blood and reflected all unsorted peripheral T cells. Study-wide results and limits: Healthy controls shared more CDR3 sequences between individuals than HIV-infected patients did. In healthy controls, MAIT alpha CDR3s were common; in HIV+ repertoires, severely depleted. Donor HLA types were not determined in the study. Size-matching overweighted rare events from HIV-infected data when comparing patients with controls.

Reverse transcription used 450 to 500 ng RNA and constant-region primers for alpha and beta. Using multiplexing indices, alpha and beta chain libraries were generated apart by chain-specific third strand synthesis. TCRdb re-analysed the 5' RACE reads in MiXCR, keeping a single row per CDR3 protein. The data hold about 12,000 distinct CDR3 sequences, with approximately 9.1% observed a single time. The sequencing here drew on blood, taken before antiretroviral therapy. This chain links TRBV15 with TRBJ2-3; the D is unclear. This sequence originates from an adult with HIV infection. The donor label of this sample is uncertain. CDR3 protein: CATSRDPFRTDTQYF. The CDR3, as DNA: TGTGCCACCAGCAGAGACCCATTCCGCACAGATACGCAGTATTTT.